The 5 T cell receptor beta chains below all came from one sample that was sequenced in a study of blood T cells in healthy people across ages. With a J-beta primer mix and a sample-barcoded 5' primer, a second PCR ran about 7 to 11 cycles. Via MiXCR, TCRdb re-called the 5' RACE reads, giving one row per CDR3 protein. The sample holds some 1.5 million distinct CDR3 sequences, about 42% seen once. Source material: blood. These receptors were taken from a young woman in good health.

The chain links TRBV20-1 to TRBJ2-7, with 13 bases aligning to TRBD2. This CDR3 is 14 amino acids long. V shed 5 bases, J shed 5 bases, and the junction held 6 bases outside the gene matches. Germline CDR1 and CDR2: DFQATT and SNEGSKA (reference sequence). The CDR3 loop is CSAWTSGSPHEQYF. In DNA, the CDR3 is TGCAGTGCTTGGACTAGCGGGAGCCCCCACGAGCAGTACTTC.

V gene TRBV27 combines with J gene TRBJ1-1; D remains unclear. The CDR3 runs to 15 residues. Germline V gene lookup returns CDR1 MNHEY and CDR2 SMNVEV (reference sequence). V was clipped by 5 bases and J by 1 base, with 14 bases between them. The CDR3 bases are TGTGCCAGCAGTCTTAGTCCAGGAGAGAACACTGAAGCTTTCTTT. It specifies CASSLSPGENTEAFF.

This clonotype was found a few times. The rearrangement joins TRBV20-1 to TRBJ2-1; maybe TRBD2 (6 bases). This CDR3 has 16 residues. V lost 6 bases and J 10 bases, leaving 28 bases between the germline ends. Germline V gene data show CDR1 as DFQATT and CDR2 as SNEGSKA (reference sequence). The CDR3 DNA follows: TGCAGTGCGACCTCCACCCGGGGACTTCTGCGAGGGGAGCAGTTCTTC. Translated, it gives CSATSTRGLLRGEQFF.

The J gene is TRBJ2-4, the V gene TRBV20-1; TRBD1 agrees at 9 bases. The V gene's germline CDR1 is DFQATT and CDR2 SNEGSKA (reference sequence). With 7 bases clipped from V and 13 bases from J, the junction kept 11 bases outside the gene matches. This CDR3 region has 12 residues. CDR3 loop: CSGDRETYKQYF. The CDR3 DNA is TGCAGTGGGGACAGGGAGACCTACAAGCAGTACTTC.

The CDR3 here is CASSSGQGDTF. The CDR3 DNA is TGTGCCAGCAGCTCGGGACAGGGCGACACCTTC. The chain carries TRBV7-9 and TRBJ1-2, with TRBD1 matching over 9 bases. CDR1 is SEHNR, CDR2 FQNEAQ, per germline (reference sequence). The CDR3 loop spans 11 amino acids. The ends lost 4 bases at V and 12 bases at J; junction bases unmatched: 3.